Following are 28 T cell receptor beta chains from one sample sequenced in a study of blood T cell repertoires in COVID-19. Profiling relied on immunoSEQ multiplex PCR, and the TCRdb table lists in-frame clones only, not all of them. The sample consists of some 120,000 clones, over 85% of them appearing once. The sequencing sample was made of peripheral blood. These receptors were collected from a man in his 60s with COVID-19, enrolled during active disease.

The CDR3 region has the DNA TGCGCCAGCAGTGGGGGGGAGACTAGCGGGAGAAGTGAGCAGTTCTTC. Protein: CASSGGETSGRSEQFF. The chain combines TRBV10-1 with TRBJ2-1; TRBD2 agrees at 12 bases. V lost 4 bases, J lost 9 bases, and 10 bases stayed unmatched. The CDR3 is 16 residues long. Germline V gives CDR1 WNHNN, CDR2 SYGVQD (reference sequence).

The chain couples TRBV5-1 to TRBJ1-1, with TRBD1 as a possible D gene (6 bases). The CDR3 is 13 residues long. Germline V gene data show CDR1 as SGHRS and CDR2 as YFSETQ. V lost 0 bases and J 4 bases, leaving 7 bases between the germline ends. CDR3 residues: CASSLGGGTEAFF. The CDR3 DNA sequence: TGCGCCAGCAGCTTGGGAGGGGGCACTGAAGCTTTCTTT. Full variable domain (remainder filled in from reference TRBV5-1 and TRBJ1-1): KAGVTQTPRYLIKTRGQQVTLSCSPISGHRSVSWYQQTPGQGLQFLFEYFSETQRNKGNFPGRFSGRQFSNSRSEMNVSTLELGDSALYLCASSLGGGTEAFFGQGTRLTVV.

The chain employs TRBV5-1 and TRBJ1-2; D unresolved. This CDR3 is 12 amino acids long. Trimming cost V 1 base and J 8 bases, with 9 bases left between them. CDR1 is SGHRS, CDR2 YFSETQ, per germline. CDR3 amino acids: CASSLSGNGYTF. CDR3 nucleotide sequence: TGCGCCAGCAGCTTGTCCGGGAACGGCTACACCTTC.

The chain has TRBV6-6 and TRBJ1-2; D perhaps matches TRBD1 (5 bases). The ends were cut back, 7 bases at V and 4 bases at J, with 10 bases in the middle. The germline gives CDR1 MNHNY, CDR2 SVGAGI (reference sequence). CDR3 length: 12 residues. CDR3 in amino acids: CASTSGGYGYTF. DNA for the CDR3: TGTGCCAGCACCTCCGGGGGCTATGGCTACACCTTC.

The gene calls are TRBV19 and TRBJ1-5; D possibly corresponds to TRBD1 (5 bases). CDR1 is LNHDA and CDR2 is SQIVND in the germline V gene (reference sequence). CDR3 length: 13 amino acids. V was pared by 4 bases and J by 4 bases, with 8 bases between. CDR3 protein: CASSNGGNQPQHF. DNA for the CDR3: TGTGCCAGTAGTAACGGGGGTAATCAGCCCCAGCATTTT. The whole variable domain, filled in from reference TRBV19 and TRBJ1-5, reads DGGITQSPKYLFRKEGQNVTLSCEQNLNHDAMYWYRQDPGQGLRLIYYSQIVNDFQKGDIAEGYSVSREKKESFPLTVTSAQKNPTAFYLCASSNGGNQPQHFGDGTRLSIL.

This chain connects TRBV7-2 to TRBJ2-3; TRBD2 aligns across 12 bases. The germline V gene has CDR1 SGHTA and CDR2 FQGNSA. There are 14 residues in the CDR3. The V and J ends lost 3 bases and 9 bases, in that order; junction bases with no gene match: 4. Written as DNA, the CDR3 is TGTGCCAGCAGCTTTCTAGCGGGAGGGGCCACGCAGTATTTT. This encodes CASSFLAGGATQYF.

The rearrangement links TRBV4-1 to TRBJ1-2; 7 bases match TRBD1. This CDR3 is built from 15 residues. Germline CDR1 and CDR2: MGHRA and YSYEKL. V was clipped by 0 bases and J by 5 bases; unmatched bases: 6. This chain's CDR3 is CASSQDLAQGYGYTF. As DNA, the CDR3 is TGCGCCAGCAGCCAAGATCTGGCACAGGGGTATGGCTACACCTTC.

The CDR3 region has the DNA TGTGCCTGGAGTGTTGGAGGGGCTGAAGCTTTCTTT. This codes for CAWSVGGAEAFF. V is TRBV30 and J is TRBJ1-1; D may be TRBD1 (5 bases). The germline gives CDR1 GTSNPN, CDR2 SVGIG (reference sequence). Trimming left V 0 bases short and J 6 bases short, with 8 bases between. The CDR3 totals 12 residues.

In the case of this clone: The junction departs from the called germline gene at one end, perhaps through a read error. The chain recombines TRBV5-4 with TRBJ2-3, with TRBD2 as a possible D gene (6 bases). Germline CDR1 and CDR2: SGHNT and YYREEE (reference sequence). CDR3 length: 15 residues. Here the CDR3 reads CASSLIGGVSDMQYF. In DNA form, the CDR3 reads TGTGCCAGCAGCTTGATCGGGGGAGTGTCGGATATGCAGTATTTT.

V is TRBV20-1 and J is TRBJ2-7; 9 bases are a match to TRBD2. The germline V gene has CDR1 DFQATT and CDR2 SNEGSKA (reference sequence). With V trimmed by 3 bases and J by 4 bases, 7 bases remained unmatched. CDR3 length: 14 amino acids. The CDR3 reads CSASKASGKYEQYF. The CDR3 DNA reads TGCAGTGCTAGTAAGGCTAGCGGGAAATACGAGCAGTACTTC.

V is TRBV6-6 and J is TRBJ2-7; TRBD2 might be the D (6 bases). Trimming removed 4 bases at V and 1 base at J, with 14 bases between. CDR1 is MNHNY and CDR2 is SVGAGI in the germline V gene (reference sequence). There are 15 residues in the CDR3. CDR3 sequence: CASSFGTGPSYEQYF. CDR3 coding DNA: TGTGCCAGCAGTTTTGGGACTGGCCCGTCCTACGAGCAGTACTTC.

The sample holds one count of this clone. V gene TRBV5-1 combines with J gene TRBJ2-7, with TRBD1 matching 7 bases. V was pared by 0 bases and J by 5 bases, with 2 bases of the junction left unmatched. CDR1 SGHRS and CDR2 YFSETQ come from the germline V gene. The CDR3 covers 13 residues. The DNA of the CDR3 is TGCGCCAGCAGCTTGGAGGGGGCTAACGAGCAGTACTTC. Its translation: CASSLEGANEQYF.

V gene TRBV15 combines with J gene TRBJ2-7; TRBD1 agrees at 8 bases. V was pared by 0 bases and J by 3 bases, with 4 bases of the junction left unmatched. The germline CDR1 and CDR2 sequences are LNHNV and YYDKDF (reference sequence). The CDR3 runs to 15 residues. The CDR3 is CATSREDRDYYEQYF. The CDR3 DNA reads TGTGCCACCAGCAGAGAGGACAGGGATTACTACGAGCAGTACTTC.

The chain recombines TRBV5-5 with TRBJ1-2, with a possible D match to TRBD1 (5 bases). This CDR3 contains 13 residues. Looked up from germline, CDR1 is SGHKS and CDR2 is YYEKEE (reference sequence). V lost 3 bases to trimming and J lost 6 bases, with 12 bases between them. As DNA, the CDR3 is TGTGCCAGCAGCTGGGAGGGGCTGGATGGCTACACCTTC. Protein product: CASSWEGLDGYTF.

The chain carries TRBV6-5 and TRBJ2-5, with 8 bases aligning to TRBD1. The V and J ends lost 7 bases and 7 bases, in that order; junction bases with no gene match: 8. There are 13 residues in the CDR3. Germline V lookup: CDR1 MNHEY, CDR2 SVGAGI. The CDR3 bases are TGTGCCAGCAAACAGGGGGACTCGGGGACCCAGTACTTC. It is translated as CASKQGDSGTQYF.

This clone has more than one count but fewer than ten. The CDR3 DNA sequence: TGTGCCAGCAGCTCCGGGGGTAGCAATCAGCCCCAGCATTTT. Residues: CASSSGGSNQPQHF. The chain employs TRBV11-3 and TRBJ1-5; D possibly corresponds to TRBD1 (5 bases). This CDR3 region has 14 residues. Per germline, CDR1 SGHNT and CDR2 YENEEA. The V end was cut by 4 bases, the J end by 0 bases, with 7 bases between.

This chain joins TRBV27 and TRBJ2-7; D call uncertain. CDR3 length: 13 amino acids. Trimming removed 5 bases from V and 3 bases from J, with 11 bases in between. In germline, CDR1 is MNHEY, CDR2 SMNVEV (reference sequence). As DNA, the CDR3 is TGTGCCAGCAGTAACGGAGAAGTCTACGAGCAGTACTTC. Its translation: CASSNGEVYEQYF.

The V and J genes are TRBV7-3 and TRBJ2-3; the match to TRBD2 covers 8 bases. There are 14 residues in the CDR3. Germline loops: CDR1 SGHTA, CDR2 FQGTGA. Trimming took 7 bases from V and 4 from J; bases not matched to a gene: 7. As DNA, the CDR3 is TGTGCCAGCAAACGGGAGGGGCGTGCAGATACGCAGTATTTT. This gives the protein CASKREGRADTQYF.

This sequence joins TRBV5-1 and TRBJ2-3; 8 bases align to TRBD2. Germline V lookup: CDR1 SGHRS, CDR2 YFSETQ. The CDR3 is 16 residues long. The V and J ends lost 4 bases and 2 bases, in that order; junction bases with no gene match: 9. The CDR3 is CASSRGASGYTDTQYF. For the CDR3, the DNA is TGCGCCAGCAGCCGGGGGGCTAGCGGGTACACAGATACGCAGTATTTT.

The chain uses TRBV28 and TRBJ1-4; the D is unclear. Trimming removed 5 bases from V and 0 bases from J, with 10 bases in between. The CDR3 spans 15 residues. Germline lookup yields CDR1 MDHEN and CDR2 SYDVKM. The CDR3 spells CASSLPGTTNEKLFF. The CDR3 DNA is TGTGCCAGCAGTCTACCGGGAACAACTAATGAAAAACTGTTTTTT.

This clone was recorded a few times. The chain has TRBV19 and TRBJ2-1; D is undetermined. Trimming left V 4 bases short and J 7 bases short, with 14 bases between. CDR3 size: 14 residues. Germline CDR1 reads LNHDA; CDR2 reads SQIVND (reference sequence). The CDR3 loop reads CASSTPLLVNEQFF. The DNA of the CDR3 is TGTGCCAGTAGTACCCCCCTCCTAGTTAATGAGCAGTTCTTC.

V is TRBV11-3 and J is TRBJ1-5; weak D call: TRBD1 (6 bases). The CDR3 length is 19 residues. The V end lost 2 bases, the J end lost 0 bases, and 20 bases lay between the germline ends. Germline V lookup: CDR1 SGHNT, CDR2 YENEEA. In DNA, the CDR3 is TGTGCCAGCAGCTTATCTTCAGGACAGTCGATTGATAGCAATCAGCCCCAGCATTTT. Its protein product is CASSLSSGQSIDSNQPQHF.

This rearrangement joins TRBV2 to TRBJ1-5; the match to TRBD1 covers 8 bases. Unmatched junction bases numbered 5, after V lost 1 base and J lost 3 bases. CDR1 and CDR2 (germline): SNHLY, FYNNEI. The CDR3 is 16 residues long. For the CDR3, the DNA is TGTGCCAGCAGTGAAGAGGACAGGGCAGTCAATCAGCCCCAGCATTTT. Translating gives CASSEEDRAVNQPQHF.

This chain uses TRBV12-3 or TRBV12-4 with TRBJ1-1, with D tentatively TRBD1 (5 bases). The CDR3 sequence is 12 residues long. V lost 7 bases and J 4 bases, leaving 10 bases between the germline ends. The CDR3 protein is CASNPGGTEAFF. The CDR3 nucleotides read TGTGCCAGCAACCCCGGGGGCACTGAAGCTTTCTTT.

V is TRBV7-9 and J is TRBJ2-3; the match to TRBD2 covers 10 bases. CDR1 is SEHNR, CDR2 FQNEAQ, per germline (reference sequence). The CDR3 runs to 13 residues. Unmatched junction bases numbered 7, after V lost 5 bases and J lost 11 bases. The CDR3 nucleotides read TGTGCCAGCAGCCAGGGGACTAGCGTGATGCAGTATTTT. It specifies CASSQGTSVMQYF.

The chain employs TRBV5-1 and TRBJ1-1; no firm D call. The V and J ends lost 1 base and 11 bases respectively, with 15 bases between them. Germline lookup yields CDR1 SGHRS and CDR2 YFSETQ. The CDR3 extends over 13 amino acids. CDR3 amino acids: CASSLRGSEVAFF. CDR3 sequence (DNA): TGCGCCAGCAGCTTGCGCGGATCCGAGGTGGCTTTCTTT.

V is TRBV5-4 and J is TRBJ1-2; D not resolved. Trimming removed 9 bases from V and 7 bases from J, with 19 bases in between. Germline values: CDR1 SGHNT, CDR2 YYREEE (reference sequence). The CDR3 runs to 13 residues. CDR3 DNA sequence: TGTGCCACCAACGACGGAGGCGGTCCTGGCTACACCTTC. Its protein is CATNDGGGPGYTF.

This clone showed up just a few times. The chain has TRBV19 and TRBJ2-5; 7 bases agree with TRBD1. Trimming cost V 8 bases and J 4 bases; bases outside gene matches: 10. This CDR3 spans 14 amino acids. The V gene's germline CDR1 is LNHDA and CDR2 SQIVND (reference sequence). Here the CDR3 DNA reads TGTGCCAGTGCGACAGGGTTCGGCGGAGAGACCCAGTACTTC. As protein: CASATGFGGETQYF.